This T cell receptor (beta chain) came from a study of T-cell reconstitution after alpha-beta-depleted transplantation in children (TCRdb year 2016). A note on the overall study: T-cell immune reconstitution after TCRalphabeta/CD19-depleted allogeneic hematopoietic cell transplantation in children was quantitatively tracked in the study by means of TCR repertoire profiling. What the study reported, not specific to this receptor: In some patients, the high TCRbeta diversity seen at day 60 was put down to recipient T cells and intrathymic progenitors that had survived conditioning. The apparently early alphabetaT-cell count recovery about two months after transplant was reportedly dependent on only several hundred rapidly expanded clones derived from non-depleted graft cells. Over subsequent months, a decline in hyperexpanded clone frequencies was noted, and after one year, T-cell counts and TCRbeta diversity were mostly ascribed to newly produced T cells.

The junction carries 20 bases between V and J, which are trimmed by 4 bases and 2 bases respectively. CDR1 LGHNA and CDR2 YNFKEQ were looked up in the germline V gene. The CDR3 contains 18 residues, cysteine and phenylalanine counted. Only the CDR3 region is kept as DNA, spanning 54 bases read in frame from base 1. The protocol used for the library was PCR. TCRdb shows the sequencer as Illumina HiSeq 2500. TCR library preparation used molecular barcoding, with unique molecular identifiers applied to normalize quantification of the TCRbeta repertoire. Starting from the raw public reads, TCRdb applied fastp trimming at Q25, assembled clones with MiXCR and retained in-frame beta chains. CDR3 protein duplicates are merged, each entry listing the most common genes and DNA. Counted in this sample were around 670,000 distinct CDR3 sequences; approximately 14% of them appeared once. The ten most abundant clones make up 0.65% to 0.9% of the sample.

The label giving this sample's treatment or condition can be read as: allogeneic hematopoietic cell transplantation with graft depleted of TCRalphabeta T cells and CD19 B cells. The transplant recipients were children given TCRalphabeta/CD19-depleted allogeneic hematopoietic cell grafts. A few counts support this clonotype. Its recognized antigen is unknown. No clone much larger than this one lies a single base away; base qualities are absent. The chain was built from TRBV4-2 and TRBJ2-2; the D region possibly corresponds to TRBD2 (5 bases align). The source is a girl aged 2-10 years with congenital amegakaryocytic thrombocytopenia, due to receive a stem cell transplant. Sequencing was performed on PBMCs, taken before TCRalphabeta/CD19-depleted stem cell transplant. The CDR3 region has the sequence CASSLYGELGLNTGELFF. DNA sequence: TGTGCCAGCAGCCTCTACGGGGAATTGGGTTTAAACACCGGGGAGCTGTTTTTT.